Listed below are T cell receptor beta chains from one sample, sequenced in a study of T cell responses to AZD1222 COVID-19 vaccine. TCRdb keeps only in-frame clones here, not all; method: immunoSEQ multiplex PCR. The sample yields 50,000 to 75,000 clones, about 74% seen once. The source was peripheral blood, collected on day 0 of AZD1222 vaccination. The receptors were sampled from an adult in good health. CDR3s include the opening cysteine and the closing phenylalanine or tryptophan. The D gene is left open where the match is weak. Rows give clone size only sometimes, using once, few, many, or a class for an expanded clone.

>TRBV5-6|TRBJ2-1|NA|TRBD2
TGTGCCAGCAGCTTGTTTGGACTAGCGGACAATGAGCAGTTCTTC
CASSLFGLADNEQFF
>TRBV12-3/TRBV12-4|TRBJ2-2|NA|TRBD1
TGTGCCATCCGAACAGGGGCAACCGGGGAGCTGTTTTTT
CAIRTGATGELFF
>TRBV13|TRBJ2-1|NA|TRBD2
TGTGCCAGCAGCCCGGGACTACCCACAAGTGAGCAGTTCTTC
CASSPGLPTSEQFF
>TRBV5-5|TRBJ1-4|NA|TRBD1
TGTGCCAGCAGCTGGGCTGACAGGGGAAATGAAAAACTGTTTTTT
CASSWADRGNEKLFF
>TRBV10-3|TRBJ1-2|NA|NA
TGTGCCATCAGTCAGGAGCTGAGGGCATCTAACTATGGCTACACCTTC
CAISQELRASNYGYTF
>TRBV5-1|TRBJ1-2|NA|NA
TGCGCCAGCAGCCCGGGACACCAAACTAACTATGGCTACACCTTC
CASSPGHQTNYGYTF
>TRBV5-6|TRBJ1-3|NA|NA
TGTGCCAGCAGCCTGGAGGGAAGGGAAGCCTCTGGAAACACCATATATTTT
CASSLEGREASGNTIYF
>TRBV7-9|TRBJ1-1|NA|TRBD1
TGTGCCAGCAGCTTCGGGACAGCTGAAGCTTTCTTT
CASSFGTAEAFF
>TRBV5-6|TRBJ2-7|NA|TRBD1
TGTGCCAGCAGCTTACGGGGTTCAGGGGGCGGACACGAGCAGTACTTC
CASSLRGSGGGHEQYF
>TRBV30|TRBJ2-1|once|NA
TGTGCCTGGAGTGTATCTCGGAATGAGCAGTTCTTC
CAWSVSRNEQFF
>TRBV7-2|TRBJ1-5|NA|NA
TGTGCCAGCACCCTATTTAATCAGCCCCAGCATTTT
CASTLFNQPQHF
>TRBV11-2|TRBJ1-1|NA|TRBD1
TGTGCCAGCAGCTCGGGACAGCTAAACACTGAAGCTTTCTTT
CASSSGQLNTEAFF
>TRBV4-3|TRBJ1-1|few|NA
TGCGCCAGCAGCCAAGACAGGGGAGCGGACACTGAAGCTTTCTTT
CASSQDRGADTEAFF
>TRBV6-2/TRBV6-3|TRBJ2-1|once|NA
TGTGCCAGCAGTATGCGACAGGTAAAGAATGAGCAGTTCTTC
CASSMRQVKNEQFF
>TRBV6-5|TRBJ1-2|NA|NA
TGTGCCAGCAAGGACCTGTTTGGCTACACCTTC
CASKDLFGYTF
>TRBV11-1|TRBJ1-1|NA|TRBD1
TGTGCCAGCAGCCCGTGGGACAGGGGGCAAGGAACTGAAGCTTTCTTT
CASSPWDRGQGTEAFF
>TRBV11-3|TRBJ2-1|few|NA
TGTGCCAGCAGTCTCGACGGGTACAATGAGCAGTTCTTC
CASSLDGYNEQFF
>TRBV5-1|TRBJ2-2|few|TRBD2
TGCGCCAGCAGCTTAGGAAGCGGGGGCACCGGGGAGCTGTTTTTT
CASSLGSGGTGELFF
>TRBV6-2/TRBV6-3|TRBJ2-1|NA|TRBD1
TGTGCCAGCAGTTACTCGAAGGGGGCGAATGAGCAGTTCTTC
CASSYSKGANEQFF
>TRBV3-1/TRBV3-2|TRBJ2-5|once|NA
TGTGCCAGCAGCCAAGAATGGGGAGGAGAGGAGACCCAGTACTTC
CASSQEWGGEETQYF
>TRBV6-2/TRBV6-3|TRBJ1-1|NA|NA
TGTGCCAGCAGTTACAGCACGGGCACTGAAGCTTTCTTT
CASSYSTGTEAFF
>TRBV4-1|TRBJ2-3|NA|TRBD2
TGCGCCAGCAGCCAAACTTCTCTGACTAGCGGGGGGGCGGATACGCAGTATTTT
CASSQTSLTSGGADTQYF
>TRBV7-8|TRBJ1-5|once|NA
TGTGCCAGCAGCTTAGCAGGGGAAAGCAATCAGCCCCAGCATTTT
CASSLAGESNQPQHF
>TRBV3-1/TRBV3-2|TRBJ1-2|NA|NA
TGTGCCAGCAGCCAAGGGAGCAGCGGGTTTGGCGGCTACACCTTC
CASSQGSSGFGGYTF
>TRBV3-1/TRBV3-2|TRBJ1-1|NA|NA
TGTGCCAGCAGCCAAGATGGCAGGAGGAGGTCCACTGAAGCTTTCTTT
CASSQDGRRRSTEAFF
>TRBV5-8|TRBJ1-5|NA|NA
TGTGCCAGCAGCGTTGGGTGGGGGGCAAGTAGCAATCAGCCCCAGCATTTT
CASSVGWGASSNQPQHF
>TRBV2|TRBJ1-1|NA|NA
TGTGCCAGCAGTGGTACAGGGCCAAGAACTGAAGCTTTCTTT
CASSGTGPRTEAFF
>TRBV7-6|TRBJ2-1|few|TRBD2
TGTGCCAGCAGCTTGGATAGCGGGGGATACAATGAGCAGTTCTTC
CASSLDSGGYNEQFF
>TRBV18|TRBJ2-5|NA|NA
TGTGCCAGCTCACCACCGAGGGGCCGGGAGACCCAGTACTTC
CASSPPRGRETQYF
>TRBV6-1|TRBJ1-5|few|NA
TGTGCCAGCAGTGAAAGGCAGGGTGATCAGCCCCAGCATTTT
CASSERQGDQPQHF
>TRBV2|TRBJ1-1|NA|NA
TGTGCCAGCACGTATCGGGAGATGAACACTGAAGCTTTCTTT
CASTYREMNTEAFF
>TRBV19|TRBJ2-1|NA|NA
TGTGCCAGTAGCAAATGGGCCCTAGGAGACAATGAGCAGTTCTTC
CASSKWALGDNEQFF
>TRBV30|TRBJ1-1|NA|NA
TGTGCCTGGAGCGGACAGATTAACACTGAAGCTTTCTTT
CAWSGQINTEAFF
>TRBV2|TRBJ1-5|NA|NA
TGTGCCAGCAGCCCAGACGGTCTCAATCAGCCCCAGCATTTT
CASSPDGLNQPQHF
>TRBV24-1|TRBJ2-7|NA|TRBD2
TGTGCCACCAGTGGCCCCGGGACTAGCGGTGCACTTGAATACGAGCAGTACTTC
CATSGPGTSGALEYEQYF
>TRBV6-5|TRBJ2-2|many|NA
TGTGCCAGCAGTTACTGGGCCAGCACCGGGGAGCTGTTTTTT
CASSYWASTGELFF
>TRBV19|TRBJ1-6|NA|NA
TGTGCCAGTTACGCCCCCGGTTCACCCCTCCACTTT
CASYAPGSPLHF
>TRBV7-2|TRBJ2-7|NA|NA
TGTGCCAGCAGCTTAAAGGGGGGTGGCGAGCAGTACTTC
CASSLKGGGEQYF
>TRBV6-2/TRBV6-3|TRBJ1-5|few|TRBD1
TGTGCCAGCAGTTACATCCGGGACAGGGGAGTGCATTTT
CASSYIRDRGVHF
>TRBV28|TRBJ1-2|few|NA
TGTGCCAGCAGACGGACAGACTATGGCTACACCTTC
CASRRTDYGYTF
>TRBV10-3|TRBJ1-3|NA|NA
TGTGCCATCAGTGCCAGCTCCGGAAACACCATATATTTT
CAISASSGNTIYF
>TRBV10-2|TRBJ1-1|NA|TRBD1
TGCGCCAGCAGTGATTCGGGCAGGGGGCGAGAAACTGAAGCTTTCTTT
CASSDSGRGRETEAFF
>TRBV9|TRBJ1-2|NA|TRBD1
TGTGCCAGCAGCGTCGGGACAGCCTATGGCTACACCTTC
CASSVGTAYGYTF
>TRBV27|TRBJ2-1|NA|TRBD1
TGTGCCAGCAGTTTTCCGGGACAGGGCAACGGGCAGTTCTTC
CASSFPGQGNGQFF
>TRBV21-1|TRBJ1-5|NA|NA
TGTGCCAGCAGAGGCTGCTCGGTTTTAGGCAATCAGCCCCAGCATTTT
CASRGCSVLGNQPQHF
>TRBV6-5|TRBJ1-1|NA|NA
TGTGCCAGCAGCCAAGGGGGTAGACCTGAAGCTTTCTTT
CASSQGGRPEAFF
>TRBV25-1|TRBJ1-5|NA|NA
TGTGCCAGCAGTGATAGTTCTAATCAGCCCCAGCATTTT
CASSDSSNQPQHF
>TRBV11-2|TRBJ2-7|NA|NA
TGTGCCAGCAGCCGCAGGGGAACCTACGAGCAGTACTTC
CASSRRGTYEQYF
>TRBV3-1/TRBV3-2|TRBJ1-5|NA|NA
TGTGCCAGCAGCCAAGATAAGGGTTTCCACTCCTTTTATAGCAATCAGCCCCAGCATTTT
CASSQDKGFHSFYSNQPQHF
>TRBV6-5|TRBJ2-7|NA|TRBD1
TGTGCCAGCAGTTACGGACAGGGAACCTACGAGCAGTACTTC
CASSYGQGTYEQYF
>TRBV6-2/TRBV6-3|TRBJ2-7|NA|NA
TGTGCCAGCAGTTCTCGACAGGTCTCCGAGCAGTACTTC
CASSSRQVSEQYF
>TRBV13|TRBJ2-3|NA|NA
TGTGCCAGCAGCTTAGGGTCCCTGACGGCCTCTAGCACAGATACGCAGTATTTT
CASSLGSLTASSTDTQYF
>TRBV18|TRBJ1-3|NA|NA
TGTGCCAGCTCCCAAGCACAGGCGAGGCACACCATATATTTT
CASSQAQARHTIYF
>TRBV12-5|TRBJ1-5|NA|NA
TGTGCTAGTGGTAGCGGTCAGCCCCAGCATTTT
CASGSGQPQHF
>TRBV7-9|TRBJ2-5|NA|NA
TGTGCCAGCAGCCTATATGTAGAGACCCAGTACTTC
CASSLYVETQYF
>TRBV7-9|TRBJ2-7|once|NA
TGTGCCAGCAGCCGATCAATAGACTTCTACGAGCAGTACTTC
CASSRSIDFYEQYF
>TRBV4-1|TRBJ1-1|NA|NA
TGCGCCAGCAGCCCTTCCCCCGGATCGAACACTGAAGCTTTCTTT
CASSPSPGSNTEAFF
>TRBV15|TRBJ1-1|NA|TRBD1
TGTGCCACCAGCAGAGATCGAGGACAGGGGCGGGAAGCTTTCTTT
CATSRDRGQGREAFF